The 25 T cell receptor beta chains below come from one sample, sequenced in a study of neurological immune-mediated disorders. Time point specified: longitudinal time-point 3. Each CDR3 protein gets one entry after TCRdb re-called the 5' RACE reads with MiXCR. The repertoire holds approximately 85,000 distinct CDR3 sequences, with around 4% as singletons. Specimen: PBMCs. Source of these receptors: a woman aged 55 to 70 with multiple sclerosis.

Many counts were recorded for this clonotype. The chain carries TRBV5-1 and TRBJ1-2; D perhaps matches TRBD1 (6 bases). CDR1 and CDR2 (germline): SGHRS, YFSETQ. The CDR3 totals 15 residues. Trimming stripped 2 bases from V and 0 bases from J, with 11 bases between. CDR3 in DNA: TGCGCCAGCAGCTTTTCTGGACAGCCTAACTATGGCTACACCTTC. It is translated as CASSFSGQPNYGYTF.

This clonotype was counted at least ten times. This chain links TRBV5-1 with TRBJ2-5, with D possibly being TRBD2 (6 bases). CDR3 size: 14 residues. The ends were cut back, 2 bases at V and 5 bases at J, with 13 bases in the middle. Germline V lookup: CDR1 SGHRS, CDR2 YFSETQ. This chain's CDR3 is CASSLSSVRETQYF. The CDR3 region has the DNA TGCGCCAGCAGCTTATCTAGCGTCCGGGAGACCCAGTACTTC.

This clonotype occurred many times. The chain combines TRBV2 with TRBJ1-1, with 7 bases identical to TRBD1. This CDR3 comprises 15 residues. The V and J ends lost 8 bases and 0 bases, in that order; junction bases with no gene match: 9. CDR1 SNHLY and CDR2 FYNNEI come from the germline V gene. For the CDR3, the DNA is TGTGCCAGCCGCCGGGACAGTAAGATGAACACTGAAGCTTTCTTT. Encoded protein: CASRRDSKMNTEAFF.

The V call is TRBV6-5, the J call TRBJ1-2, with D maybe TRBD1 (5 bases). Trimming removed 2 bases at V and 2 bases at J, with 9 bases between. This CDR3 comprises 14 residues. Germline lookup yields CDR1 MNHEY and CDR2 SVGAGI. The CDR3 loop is CASSYRGKNYGYTF. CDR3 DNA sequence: TGTGCCAGCAGTTACCGGGGGAAGAACTATGGCTACACCTTC.

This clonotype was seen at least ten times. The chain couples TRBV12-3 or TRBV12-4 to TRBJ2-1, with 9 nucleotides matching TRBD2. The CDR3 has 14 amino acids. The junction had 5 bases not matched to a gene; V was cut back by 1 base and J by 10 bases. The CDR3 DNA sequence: TGTGCCAGCAGTTTAGGCGGGGGGGCTGGGGAGCAGTTCTTC. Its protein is CASSLGGGAGEQFF.

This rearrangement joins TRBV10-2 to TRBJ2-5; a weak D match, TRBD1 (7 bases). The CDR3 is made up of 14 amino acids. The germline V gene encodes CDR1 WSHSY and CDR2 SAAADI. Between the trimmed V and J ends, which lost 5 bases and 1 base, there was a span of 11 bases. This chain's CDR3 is CASSYQGGQETQYF. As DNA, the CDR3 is TGCGCCAGCAGTTACCAGGGGGGCCAAGAGACCCAGTACTTC.

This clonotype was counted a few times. The chain's CDR3 is CASSRTGDTEAFF. Written as DNA, the CDR3 is TGTGCCAGCAGCCGCACAGGGGACACTGAAGCTTTCTTT. The chain recombines TRBV3-1 with TRBJ1-1; 7 nucleotides align to TRBD1. This CDR3 spans 13 amino acids. V trimming: 4 bases; J trimming: 3 bases; junction bases outside the gene matches: 2. Germline assignment: CDR1 LGHDT and CDR2 YNNKEL (reference sequence).

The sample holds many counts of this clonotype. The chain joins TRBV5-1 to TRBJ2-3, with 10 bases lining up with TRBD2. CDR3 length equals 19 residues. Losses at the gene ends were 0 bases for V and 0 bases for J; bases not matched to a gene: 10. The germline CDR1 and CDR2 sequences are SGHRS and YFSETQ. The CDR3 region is CASSLGFGLAGASTDTQYF. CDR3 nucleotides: TGCGCCAGCAGCTTGGGTTTCGGGCTAGCGGGAGCAAGCACAGATACGCAGTATTTT. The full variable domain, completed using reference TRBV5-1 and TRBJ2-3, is KAGVTQTPRYLIKTRGQQVTLSCSPISGHRSVSWYQQTPGQGLQFLFEYFSETQRNKGNFPGRFSGRQFSNSRSEMNVSTLELGDSALYLCASSLGFGLAGASTDTQYFGPGTRLTVL.

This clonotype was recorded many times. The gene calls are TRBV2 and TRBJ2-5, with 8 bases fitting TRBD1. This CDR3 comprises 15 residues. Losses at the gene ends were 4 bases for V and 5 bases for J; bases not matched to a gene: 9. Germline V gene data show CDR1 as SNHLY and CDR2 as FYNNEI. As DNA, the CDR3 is TGTGCCAGCAGTGTTGAGACAGGGGTGCGGGAGACCCAGTACTTC. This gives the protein CASSVETGVRETQYF.

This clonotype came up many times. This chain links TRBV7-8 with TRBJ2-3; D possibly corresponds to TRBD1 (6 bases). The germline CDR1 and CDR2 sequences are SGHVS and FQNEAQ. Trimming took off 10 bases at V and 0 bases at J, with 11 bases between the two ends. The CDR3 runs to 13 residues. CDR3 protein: CATLGASTDTQYF. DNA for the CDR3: TGTGCCACCTTGGGGGCCAGCACAGATACGCAGTATTTT.

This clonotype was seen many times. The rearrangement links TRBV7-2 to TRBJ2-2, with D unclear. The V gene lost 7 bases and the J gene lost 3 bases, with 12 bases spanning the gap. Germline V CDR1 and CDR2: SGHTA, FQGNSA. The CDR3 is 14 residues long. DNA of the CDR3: TGTGCCAGCAAGGACCCAGGCGACACCGGGGAGCTGTTTTTT. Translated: CASKDPGDTGELFF. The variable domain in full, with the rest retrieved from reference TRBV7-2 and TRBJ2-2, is GAGVSQSPSNKVTEKGKDVELRCDPISGHTALYWYRQSLGQGLEFLIYFQGNSAPDKSGLPSDRFSAERTGGSVSTLTIQRTQQEDSAVYLCASKDPGDTGELFFGEGSRLTVL.

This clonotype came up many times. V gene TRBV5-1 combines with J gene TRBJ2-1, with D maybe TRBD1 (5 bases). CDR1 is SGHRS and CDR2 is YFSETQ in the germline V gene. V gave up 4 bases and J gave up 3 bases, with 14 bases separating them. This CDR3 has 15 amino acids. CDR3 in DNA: TGCGCCAGCAGCGAATTTAGGGGCAGCTACAATGAGCAGTTCTTC. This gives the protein CASSEFRGSYNEQFF.

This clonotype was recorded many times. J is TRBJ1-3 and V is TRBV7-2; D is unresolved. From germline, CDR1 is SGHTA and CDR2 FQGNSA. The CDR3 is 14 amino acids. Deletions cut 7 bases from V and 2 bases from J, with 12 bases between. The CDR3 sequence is CASKDPGAGNTIYF. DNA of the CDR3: TGTGCCAGCAAGGATCCAGGAGCTGGAAACACCATATATTTT.

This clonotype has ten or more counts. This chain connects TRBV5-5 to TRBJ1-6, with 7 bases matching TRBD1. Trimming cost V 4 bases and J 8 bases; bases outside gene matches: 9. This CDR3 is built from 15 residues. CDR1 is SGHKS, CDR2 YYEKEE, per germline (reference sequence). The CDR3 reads CASSQDRQGDSPLHF. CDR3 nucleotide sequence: TGTGCCAGCAGCCAAGACCGACAGGGCGATTCACCCCTCCACTTT.

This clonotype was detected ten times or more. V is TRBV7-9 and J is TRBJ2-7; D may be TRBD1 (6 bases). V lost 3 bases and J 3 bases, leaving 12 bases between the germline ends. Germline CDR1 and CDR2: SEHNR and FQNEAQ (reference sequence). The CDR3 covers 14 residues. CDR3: CASSLRGGFYEQYF. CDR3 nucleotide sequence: TGTGCCAGCAGCTTGAGAGGGGGATTCTACGAGCAGTACTTC.

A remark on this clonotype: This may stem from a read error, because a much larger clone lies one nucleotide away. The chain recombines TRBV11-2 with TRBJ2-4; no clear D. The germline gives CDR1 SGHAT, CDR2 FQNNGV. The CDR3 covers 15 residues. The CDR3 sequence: CASKVTELAQNIQYF. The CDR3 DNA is TGTGCCAGCAAAGTTACAGAATTAGCCCAAAACATTCAGTACTTC.

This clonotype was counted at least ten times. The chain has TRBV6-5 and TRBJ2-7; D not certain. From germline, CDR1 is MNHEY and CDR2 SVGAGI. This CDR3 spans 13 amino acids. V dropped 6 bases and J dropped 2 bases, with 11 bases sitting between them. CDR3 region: CASRERVAYEQYF. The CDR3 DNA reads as TGTGCCAGCAGGGAAAGGGTGGCCTACGAGCAGTACTTC.

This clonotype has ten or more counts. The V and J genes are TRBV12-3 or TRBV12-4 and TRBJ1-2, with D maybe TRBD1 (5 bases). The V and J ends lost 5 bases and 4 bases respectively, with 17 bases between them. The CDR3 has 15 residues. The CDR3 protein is CASSRDGKGGYGYTF. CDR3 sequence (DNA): TGTGCCAGCAGTAGGGACGGGAAGGGAGGCTATGGCTACACCTTC.

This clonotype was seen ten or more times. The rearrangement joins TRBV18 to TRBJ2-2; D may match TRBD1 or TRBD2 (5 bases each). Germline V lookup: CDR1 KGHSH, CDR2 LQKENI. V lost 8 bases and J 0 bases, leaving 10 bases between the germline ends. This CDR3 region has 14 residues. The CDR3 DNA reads TGTGCCAGCCGCCGGGGCACGAACACCGGGGAGCTGTTTTTT. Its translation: CASRRGTNTGELFF.

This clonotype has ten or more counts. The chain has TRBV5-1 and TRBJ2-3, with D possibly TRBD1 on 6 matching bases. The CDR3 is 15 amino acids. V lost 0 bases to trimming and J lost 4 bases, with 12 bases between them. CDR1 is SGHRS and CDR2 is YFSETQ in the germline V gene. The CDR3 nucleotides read TGCGCCAGCAGCTTGGCCTCACAGGGCGCAGATACGCAGTATTTT. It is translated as CASSLASQGADTQYF.

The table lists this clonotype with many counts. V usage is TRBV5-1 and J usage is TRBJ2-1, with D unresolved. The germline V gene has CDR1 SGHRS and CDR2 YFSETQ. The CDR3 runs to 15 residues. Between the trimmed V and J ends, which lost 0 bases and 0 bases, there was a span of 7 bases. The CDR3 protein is CASSLDSRSYNEQFF. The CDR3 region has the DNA TGCGCCAGCAGCTTGGACAGTCGCTCCTACAATGAGCAGTTCTTC.

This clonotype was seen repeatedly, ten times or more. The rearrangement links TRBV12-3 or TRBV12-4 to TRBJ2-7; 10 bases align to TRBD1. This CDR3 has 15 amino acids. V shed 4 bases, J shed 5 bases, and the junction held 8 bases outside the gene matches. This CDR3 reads CASSSGQGVYDEQYF. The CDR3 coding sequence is TGTGCCAGCAGTTCCGGACAGGGGGTATACGACGAGCAGTACTTC.

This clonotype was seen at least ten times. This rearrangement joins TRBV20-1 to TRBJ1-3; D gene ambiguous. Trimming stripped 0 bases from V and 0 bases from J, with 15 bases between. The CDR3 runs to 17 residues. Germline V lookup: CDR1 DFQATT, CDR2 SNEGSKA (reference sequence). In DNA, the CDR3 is TGCAGTGCTAGAGATAAGGGCGGACTCCGCTCTGGAAACACCATATATTTT. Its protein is CSARDKGGLRSGNTIYF.

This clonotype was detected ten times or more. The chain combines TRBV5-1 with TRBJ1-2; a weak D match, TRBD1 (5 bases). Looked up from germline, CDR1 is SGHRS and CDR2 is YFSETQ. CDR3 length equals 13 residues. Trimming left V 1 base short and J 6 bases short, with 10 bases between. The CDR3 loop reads CASSLSGGNGYTF. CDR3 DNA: TGCGCCAGCAGCTTGTCGGGGGGGAATGGCTACACCTTC.

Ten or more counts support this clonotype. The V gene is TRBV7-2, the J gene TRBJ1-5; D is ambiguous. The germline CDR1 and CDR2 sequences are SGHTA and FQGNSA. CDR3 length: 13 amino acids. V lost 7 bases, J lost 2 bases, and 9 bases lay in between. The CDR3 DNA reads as TGTGCCAGCACCCTTGCTCGCAATCAGCCCCAGCATTTT. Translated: CASTLARNQPQHF.